The clone carrying this TCR beta chain was seen only once. Antigen specificity is unknown. Described treatment: oral pan-JAK inhibitor, 5-10 mg twice daily. The sample comes from a study of CD8+ T cells in alopecia areata. Extraction of RNA preceded its reverse transcription into cDNA, which served as the sequencing template. The method was immunoSEQ multiplex PCR; TCRdb's version includes in-frame clones alone and lacks a portion of them. The sample yields 120,000 or so clones, roughly 55% seen once. Study-level findings and limits: Administration of tofacitinib significantly diminished scalp clonality and expanded CD8+ clones within the top 100.

V lost 0 bases to trimming and J lost 1 base, with 6 bases between them. CDR3 size: 13 residues. From germline, CDR1 is GTSNPN and CDR2 SVGIG (reference sequence). The chain is built from TRBV30 and TRBJ2-5; D ambiguous. Here the sequenced sample was CD4+ T cells sorted from blood, taken at week 4, from a patient treated with tofacitinib. The receptor was derived from a human donor with alopecia areata. The CDR3 bases are TGTGCCTGGAGTGTAACGGGCCAAGAGACCCAGTACTTC. This translates into CAWSVTGQETQYF.